This T cell receptor (beta chain) was sequenced during a study of T cells in Graves' hyperthyroidism and ophthalmopathy. There were TCR beta CDR3 regions amplified from RNA transcripts. TCR CDR3 underwent first-round RT-PCR with the HTBI primer set. TCRdb recomputed calls from the multiplex PCR reads with MiXCR, one row per CDR3 protein. The table records hundreds of thousands of distinct CDR3 sequences, approximately 14% of them present only once. PBMCs came from more than 8.5 ml fresh peripheral blood. V lost 6 bases and J 6 bases, leaving 12 bases between the germline ends. From germline, CDR1 is MNHNS and CDR2 SASEGT. This CDR3 contains 12 residues. This clonotype was picked up a small number of times.

The sequence derives from a man younger than 35 with Graves' ophthalmopathy. J is TRBJ2-7 and V is TRBV6-1, with a weak D call TRBD1 (6 bases). Material: blood. In DNA form, the CDR3 reads TGTGCCAGCAGCAGAACAGGGTTCGAGCAGTACTTC. Protein: CASSRTGFEQYF.